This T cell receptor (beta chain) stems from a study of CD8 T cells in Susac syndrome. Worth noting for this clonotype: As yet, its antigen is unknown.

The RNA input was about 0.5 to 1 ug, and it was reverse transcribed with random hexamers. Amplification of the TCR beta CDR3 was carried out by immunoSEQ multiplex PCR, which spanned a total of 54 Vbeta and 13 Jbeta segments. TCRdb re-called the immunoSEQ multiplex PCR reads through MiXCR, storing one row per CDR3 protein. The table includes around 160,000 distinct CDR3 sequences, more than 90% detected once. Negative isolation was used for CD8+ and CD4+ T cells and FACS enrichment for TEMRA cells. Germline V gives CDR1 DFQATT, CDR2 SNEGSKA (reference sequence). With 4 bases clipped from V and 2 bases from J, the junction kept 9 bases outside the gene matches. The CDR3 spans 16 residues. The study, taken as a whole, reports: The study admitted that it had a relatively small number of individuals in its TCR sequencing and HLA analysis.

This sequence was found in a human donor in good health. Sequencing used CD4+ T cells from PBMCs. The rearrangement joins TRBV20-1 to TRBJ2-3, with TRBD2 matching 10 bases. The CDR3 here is CSATRIAGGDTDTQYF. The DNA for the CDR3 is TGCAGTGCTACCCGTATAGCGGGGGGCGACACAGATACGCAGTATTTT.